This T cell receptor (beta chain) came from a study of shared clonotypes between healthy human individuals. Study conclusions and caveats: Sampling included only blood; tissue repertoires likely differ.

The data were produced by immunoSEQ multiplex PCR, yet TCRdb's version contains in-frame clones alone and is incomplete. The sample includes hundreds of thousands of clones, around four fifths of them seen just once. Every one of the donors was a Caucasian adult that lived in Nashville, Tennessee. In regard to this clone: The antigen is undetermined.

The CDR3 runs to 13 residues. The V and J ends lost 2 bases and 4 bases respectively, with 8 bases between them. The germline CDR1 and CDR2 sequences are SGHNT and YYREEE (reference sequence). This clonotype originated in a woman aged 25-40 years in good health. Sequencing input: memory CD4+ T cells sorted from blood. Subset described: CD45RA-negative fraction. The chain couples TRBV5-4 to TRBJ2-3; no clear D gene. In nucleotides, the CDR3 is TGTGCCAGCAGCTTTAGTGGATCAGATACGCAGTATTTT. Encoded protein: CASSFSGSDTQYF.